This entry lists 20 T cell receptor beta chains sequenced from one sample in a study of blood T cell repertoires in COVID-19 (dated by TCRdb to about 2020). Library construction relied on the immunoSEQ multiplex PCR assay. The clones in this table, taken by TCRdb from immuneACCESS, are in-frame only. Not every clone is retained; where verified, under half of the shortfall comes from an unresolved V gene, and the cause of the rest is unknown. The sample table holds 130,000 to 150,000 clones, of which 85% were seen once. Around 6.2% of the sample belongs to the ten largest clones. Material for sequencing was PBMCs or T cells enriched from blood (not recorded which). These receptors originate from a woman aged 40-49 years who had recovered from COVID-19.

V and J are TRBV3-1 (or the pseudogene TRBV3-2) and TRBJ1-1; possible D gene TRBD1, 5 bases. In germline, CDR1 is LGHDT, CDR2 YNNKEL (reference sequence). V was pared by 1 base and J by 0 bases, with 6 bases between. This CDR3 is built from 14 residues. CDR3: CASSQAQVNTEAFF. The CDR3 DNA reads TGTGCCAGCAGCCAAGCACAGGTGAACACTGAAGCTTTCTTT.

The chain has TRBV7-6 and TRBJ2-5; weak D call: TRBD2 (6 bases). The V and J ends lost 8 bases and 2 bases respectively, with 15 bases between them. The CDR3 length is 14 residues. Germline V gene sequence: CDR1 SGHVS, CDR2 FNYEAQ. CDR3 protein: CASGGDSFQETQYF. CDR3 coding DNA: TGTGCCAGCGGCGGGGACTCCTTTCAAGAGACCCAGTACTTC.

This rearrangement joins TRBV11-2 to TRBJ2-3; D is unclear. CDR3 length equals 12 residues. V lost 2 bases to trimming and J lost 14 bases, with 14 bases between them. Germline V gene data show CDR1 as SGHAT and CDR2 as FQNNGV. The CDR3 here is CASSLNDSPPYF. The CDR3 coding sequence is TGTGCCAGCAGCTTAAATGACTCCCCTCCGTATTTT.

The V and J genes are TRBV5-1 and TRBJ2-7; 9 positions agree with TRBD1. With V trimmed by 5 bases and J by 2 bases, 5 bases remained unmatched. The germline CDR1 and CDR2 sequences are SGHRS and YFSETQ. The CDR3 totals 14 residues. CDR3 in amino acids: CASRVRQGAYEQYF. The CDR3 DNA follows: TGCGCCAGCAGAGTCAGACAGGGGGCCTACGAGCAGTACTTC.

The CDR3 region is CASSQGRGGGGANVLTF. CDR3 nucleotide sequence: TGTGCCAGCAGCCAAGGACGAGGGGGCGGTGGGGCCAACGTCCTGACTTTC. The chain employs TRBV3-1 (or the pseudogene TRBV3-2) and TRBJ2-6; 7 nucleotides match TRBD1. The J segment lost 3 bases and the V segment lost 1 base, leaving 6 bases of the junction unmatched. The CDR3 consists of 17 residues. Germline V gene lookup returns CDR1 LGHDT and CDR2 YNNKEL (reference sequence).

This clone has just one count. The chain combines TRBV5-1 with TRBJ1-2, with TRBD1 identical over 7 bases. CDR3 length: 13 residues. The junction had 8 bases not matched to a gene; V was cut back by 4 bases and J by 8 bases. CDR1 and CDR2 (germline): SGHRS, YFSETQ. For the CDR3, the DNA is TGCGCCAGCAGCCTAGACAGGGAGCGGGGCTACACCTTC. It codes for CASSLDRERGYTF.

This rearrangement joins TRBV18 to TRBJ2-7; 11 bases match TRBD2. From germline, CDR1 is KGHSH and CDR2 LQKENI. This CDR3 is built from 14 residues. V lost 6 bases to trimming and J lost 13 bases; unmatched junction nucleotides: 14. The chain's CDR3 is CASSVSGGAHEPYF. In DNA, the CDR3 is TGTGCCAGCTCTGTTAGCGGGGGGGCTCACGAGCCCTACTTC.

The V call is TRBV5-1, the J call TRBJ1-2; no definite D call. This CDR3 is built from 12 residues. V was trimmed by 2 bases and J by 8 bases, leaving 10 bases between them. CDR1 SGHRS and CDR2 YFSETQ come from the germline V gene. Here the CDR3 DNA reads TGCGCCAGCAGCTTCGGGAACGGCGGCTACACCTTC. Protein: CASSFGNGGYTF.

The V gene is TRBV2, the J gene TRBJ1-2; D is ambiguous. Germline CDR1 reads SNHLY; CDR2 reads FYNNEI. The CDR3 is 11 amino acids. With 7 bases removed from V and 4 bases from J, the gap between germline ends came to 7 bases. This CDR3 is CASTRSYGYTF. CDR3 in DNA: TGTGCCAGCACTCGGAGCTATGGCTACACCTTC.

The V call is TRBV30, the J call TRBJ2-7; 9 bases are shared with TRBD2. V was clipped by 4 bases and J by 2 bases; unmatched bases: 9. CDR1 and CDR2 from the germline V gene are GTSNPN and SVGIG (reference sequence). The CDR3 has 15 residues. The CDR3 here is CAWTLGRGGPYEQYF. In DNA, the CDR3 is TGTGCCTGGACCCTTGGGCGGGGGGGTCCCTACGAGCAGTACTTC.

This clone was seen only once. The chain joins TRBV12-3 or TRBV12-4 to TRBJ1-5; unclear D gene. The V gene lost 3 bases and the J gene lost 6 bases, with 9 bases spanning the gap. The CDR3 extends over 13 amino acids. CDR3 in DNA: TGTGCCAGCAGTTTGAGGGAGGGTCAGCCCCAGCATTTT. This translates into CASSLREGQPQHF.

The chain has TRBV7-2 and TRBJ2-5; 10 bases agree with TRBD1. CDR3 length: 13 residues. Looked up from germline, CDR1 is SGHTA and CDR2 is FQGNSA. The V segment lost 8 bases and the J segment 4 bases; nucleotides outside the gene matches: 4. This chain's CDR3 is CASGQGGRETQYF. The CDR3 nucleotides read TGTGCCAGCGGACAGGGGGGAAGAGAGACCCAGTACTTC.

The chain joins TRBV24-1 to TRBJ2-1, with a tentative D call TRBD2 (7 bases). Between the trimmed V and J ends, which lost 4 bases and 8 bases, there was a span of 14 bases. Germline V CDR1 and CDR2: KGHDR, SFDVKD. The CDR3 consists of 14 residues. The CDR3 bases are TGTGCCACCAGTGACGGGGGGCTGAGGGATGAGCAGTTCTTC. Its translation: CATSDGGLRDEQFF.

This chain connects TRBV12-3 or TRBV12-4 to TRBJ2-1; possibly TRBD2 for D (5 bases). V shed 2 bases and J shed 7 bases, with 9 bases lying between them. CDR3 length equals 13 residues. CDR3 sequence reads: CASSLSGLNEQFF. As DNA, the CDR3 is TGTGCCAGCAGTTTATCGGGGTTGAATGAGCAGTTCTTC.

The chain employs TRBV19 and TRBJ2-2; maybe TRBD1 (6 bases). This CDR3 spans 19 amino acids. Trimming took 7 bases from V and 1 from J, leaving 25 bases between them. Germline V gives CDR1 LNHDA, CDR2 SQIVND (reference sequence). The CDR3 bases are TGTGCCAGTAATCCGATCCGGGGACAATACAACATGAACACCGGGGAGCTGTTTTTT. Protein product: CASNPIRGQYNMNTGELFF.

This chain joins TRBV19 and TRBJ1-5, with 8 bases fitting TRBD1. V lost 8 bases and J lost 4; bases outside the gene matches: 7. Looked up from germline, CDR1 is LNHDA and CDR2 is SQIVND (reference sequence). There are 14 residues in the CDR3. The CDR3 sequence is CASSGTGRNQPQHF. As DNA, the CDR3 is TGTGCCAGTTCCGGGACAGGCCGGAATCAGCCCCAGCATTTT. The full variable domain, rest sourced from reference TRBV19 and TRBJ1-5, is DGGITQSPKYLFRKEGQNVTLSCEQNLNHDAMYWYRQDPGQGLRLIYYSQIVNDFQKGDIAEGYSVSREKKESFPLTVTSAQKNPTAFYLCASSGTGRNQPQHFGDGTRLSIL.

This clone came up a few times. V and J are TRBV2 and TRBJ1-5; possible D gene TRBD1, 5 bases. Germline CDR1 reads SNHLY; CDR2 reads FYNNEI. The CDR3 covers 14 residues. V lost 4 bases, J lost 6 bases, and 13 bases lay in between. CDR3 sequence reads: CASSGRGGGQPQHF. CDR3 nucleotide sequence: TGTGCCAGCAGTGGGAGGGGTGGTGGTCAGCCCCAGCATTTT.

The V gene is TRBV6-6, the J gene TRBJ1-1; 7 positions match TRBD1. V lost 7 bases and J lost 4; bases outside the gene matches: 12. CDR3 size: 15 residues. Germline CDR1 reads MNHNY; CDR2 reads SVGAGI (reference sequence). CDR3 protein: CASTGQVDLGTEAFF. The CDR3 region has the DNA TGTGCCAGCACTGGACAGGTGGACTTGGGCACTGAAGCTTTCTTT.

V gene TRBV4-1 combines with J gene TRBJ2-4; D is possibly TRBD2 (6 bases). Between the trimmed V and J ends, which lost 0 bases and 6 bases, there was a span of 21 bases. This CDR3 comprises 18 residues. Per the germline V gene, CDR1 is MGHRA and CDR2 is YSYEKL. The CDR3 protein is CASSQDQPSPGLGNIQYF. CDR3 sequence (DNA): TGCGCCAGCAGCCAAGACCAACCTTCACCGGGACTCGGAAACATTCAGTACTTC.

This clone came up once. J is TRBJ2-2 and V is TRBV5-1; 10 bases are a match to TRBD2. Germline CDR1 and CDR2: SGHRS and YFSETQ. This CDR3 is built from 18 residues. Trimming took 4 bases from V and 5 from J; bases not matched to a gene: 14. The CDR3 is CASSETSGRYLSTGELFF. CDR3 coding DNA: TGCGCCAGCAGCGAGACTAGCGGGCGATACCTGAGTACCGGGGAGCTGTTTTTT.